Included here is one T cell receptor beta chain sequence, with context. Assay: immunoSEQ multiplex PCR; the TCRdb copy retains only in-frame clones and omits some. The data contain roughly 370,000 clones, about 86% of them singletons. The data stem from a study of blood T cell repertoires in COVID-19. V lost 1 base and J lost 6; bases outside the gene matches: 6. CDR1 and CDR2 (germline): KGHSH, LQKENI. This CDR3 has 16 amino acids. The sequencing sample was made of PBMCs or T cells enriched from blood (not recorded which). The sequence was collected from a woman aged 50 to 60 who had recovered from COVID-19. The chain links TRBV18 to TRBJ2-2, with TRBD1 matching over 9 bases. The CDR3 sequence is CASSPLWTGAAGELFF. In DNA form, the CDR3 reads TGTGCCAGCTCACCACTCTGGACAGGGGCGGCCGGGGAGCTGTTTTTT.